This T cell receptor beta chain was retrieved from a study of early T cells in non-severe SARS-CoV-2 infection. Study-wide background: Unsorted whole-blood RNA was sequenced in bulk, leaving chains unpaired.

CDR1 is SGHRS and CDR2 is YFSETQ in the germline V gene. V dropped 9 bases and J dropped 1 base, with 14 bases sitting between them. The CDR3 has 14 residues. A few counts support this clonotype. Individual cDNA molecules received unique molecular identifiers. A single record per CDR3 protein comes from TCRdb applying MiXCR to the 5' RACE reads. This sample has about 31,000 distinct CDR3 sequences, with approximately 5.9% found just once. This TCR was sampled from an adult who was a healthcare worker with PCR-confirmed SARS-CoV-2 infection or an uninfected control (not recorded which). The genes are TRBV5-1 and TRBJ1-5; no reliable D call. The sequenced sample consisted of whole blood. In DNA form, the CDR3 reads TGCGCCACCAAAAAGGGCCGAAGCAATCAGCCCCAGCATTTT. This codes for CATKKGRSNQPQHF.